What follows are 30 T cell receptor beta chains derived from one specimen sequenced in a study of Graves' ophthalmopathy and Graves' hyperthyroidism. Amplification from RNA transcripts yielded the TCR beta CDR3 regions. The authors performed first-round RT-PCR with HTBI primers and then a second-round multiplex PCR. A single record per CDR3 protein comes from TCRdb applying MiXCR to the multiplex PCR reads. Of fewer than 250,000 distinct CDR3 sequences detected, 25% to 30% appear once; the ten largest clones hold around 10%. Sequencing was carried out using peripheral blood. The receptors originated from a man aged 45 to 65 with Graves' ophthalmopathy.

This sequence joins TRBV7-3 and TRBJ1-1, with 7 bases identical to TRBD1. This CDR3 spans 14 amino acids. The junction had 5 bases not matched to a gene; V was cut back by 0 bases and J by 7 bases. From germline, CDR1 is SGHTA and CDR2 FQGTGA. In DNA form, the CDR3 reads TGTGCCAGCAGCTTAACGGACCGACAGGGTGAAGCTTTCTTT. This sequence encodes CASSLTDRQGEAFF.

V is TRBV9 and J is TRBJ2-1, with D perhaps matching TRBD2 (7 bases). V lost 3 bases to trimming and J lost 4 bases, with 26 bases between them. CDR3 size: 19 residues. CDR1 is SGDLS, CDR2 YYNGEE, per germline. CDR3 bases: TGTGCCAGCAGCGCCACCCCGAAGGGGGGGACTGGACCTTACAATGAGCAGTTCTTC. Amino acids: CASSATPKGGTGPYNEQFF.

This clonotype was found many times. The chain couples TRBV28 to TRBJ1-2, with TRBD1 as a possible D gene (6 bases). This CDR3 has 12 residues. V lost 6 bases to trimming and J lost 8 bases, with 13 bases between them. The germline CDR1 and CDR2 sequences are MDHEN and SYDVKM. CDR3 bases: TGTGCCAGCAGCCGGCGGGGGGCGGGCTACACCTTC. It is translated as CASSRRGAGYTF.

The rearrangement uses TRBV28 and TRBJ2-2; possibly TRBD2 for D (5 bases). Germline loops: CDR1 MDHEN, CDR2 SYDVKM. This CDR3 is built from 16 residues. Deletions cut 5 bases from V and 1 base from J, with 14 bases between. The CDR3 DNA is TGTGCCAGCAGTCGCCGAGGGCGTGAGAACACCGGGGAGCTGTTTTTT. This encodes CASSRRGRENTGELFF.

This rearrangement joins TRBV20-1 to TRBJ2-5, with TRBD1 matching over 7 bases. Per germline, CDR1 DFQATT and CDR2 SNEGSKA (reference sequence). The CDR3 loop spans 16 amino acids. Trimming took 3 bases from V and 5 from J; bases not matched to a gene: 15. The CDR3 DNA sequence: TGCAGTGCTAGTTCTCCTCGAGACAGGGAACGGGAGACCCAGTACTTC. This codes for CSASSPRDRERETQYF.

The chain recombines TRBV28 with TRBJ1-2, with a possible D match to TRBD1 (6 bases). CDR3 length equals 15 residues. Trimming removed 2 bases from V and 3 bases from J, with 13 bases in between. Looked up from germline, CDR1 is MDHEN and CDR2 is SYDVKM. The CDR3: CASSLQGQWDYGYTF. The CDR3 bases are TGTGCCAGCAGTTTACAGGGGCAATGGGACTATGGCTACACCTTC.

The sample holds many counts of this clonotype. This chain uses TRBV20-1 with TRBJ2-7; D assignment may be TRBD1 or TRBD2 (6 bases each). CDR1 DFQATT and CDR2 SNEGSKA come from the germline V gene (reference sequence). Trimming removed 3 bases from V and 3 bases from J, with 12 bases in between. This CDR3 has 13 amino acids. The CDR3 is CSARGRDIYEQYF. The CDR3 nucleotides are TGCAGTGCTAGGGGGCGGGACATCTACGAGCAGTACTTC.

This clonotype was observed many times. This chain joins TRBV7-2 and TRBJ2-5; a weak D match, TRBD2 (7 bases). Germline assignment: CDR1 SGHTA and CDR2 FQGNSA. The CDR3 loop spans 15 amino acids. Trimming took off 2 bases at V and 4 bases at J, with 14 bases between the two ends. Here the CDR3 reads CASSLNWGGGETQYF. The DNA of the CDR3 is TGTGCCAGCAGCTTAAACTGGGGGGGCGGAGAGACCCAGTACTTC.

This sequence joins TRBV28 and TRBJ1-1; the match to TRBD1 covers 9 bases. CDR1 and CDR2 from the germline V gene are MDHEN and SYDVKM. This CDR3 region has 13 residues. J was trimmed by 5 bases and V by 11 bases; bases with no gene match: 9. The CDR3, as DNA: TGTGCCGTCTACAGGGGGCTTAATACTGAAGCTTTCTTT. Its translation: CAVYRGLNTEAFF. Complete variable domain (other parts from reference TRBV28 and TRBJ1-1): DVKVTQSSRYLVKRTGEKVFLECVQDMDHENMFWYRQDPGLGLRLIYFSYDVKMKEKGDIPEGYSVSREKKERFSLILESASTNQTSMYLCAVYRGLNTEAFFGQGTRLTVV.

The chain combines TRBV6-5 with TRBJ2-7, with D unclear. Trimming removed 0 bases at V and 3 bases at J, with 18 bases between. Germline CDR1 and CDR2: MNHEY and SVGAGI. The CDR3 runs to 17 residues. CDR3 sequence: CASSYSIPTYYNYEQYF. CDR3 nucleotides: TGTGCCAGCAGTTACTCGATCCCCACCTATTACAACTACGAGCAGTACTTC.

This clonotype was seen at least ten times. The rearrangement uses TRBV25-1 and TRBJ2-7; TRBD2 might be the D (6 bases). The CDR3 consists of 14 residues. In germline, CDR1 is MGHDK, CDR2 SYGVNS. With 6 bases removed from V and 3 bases from J, the gap between germline ends came to 15 bases. This CDR3 is CASRRAGGNYEQYF. The DNA for the CDR3 is TGTGCCAGCAGGAGAGCCGGAGGGAACTACGAGCAGTACTTC.

This chain links TRBV27 with TRBJ2-6, with 9 bases identical to TRBD1. The V and J ends lost 5 bases and 2 bases, in that order; junction bases with no gene match: 4. Germline loops: CDR1 MNHEY, CDR2 SMNVEV (reference sequence). The CDR3 loop spans 16 amino acids. This chain's CDR3 is CASSPRDRAGANVLTF. CDR3 nucleotide sequence: TGTGCCAGCAGTCCCCGGGACAGGGCTGGGGCCAACGTCCTGACTTTC.

This clonotype was counted many times. J is TRBJ1-2 and V is TRBV28; the match to TRBD1 covers 9 bases. Trimming at V came to 3 bases and at J to 2 bases, leaving 1 base not matched to a gene. Germline CDR1 is MDHEN and CDR2 is SYDVKM. This CDR3 is built from 14 residues. CDR3 sequence (DNA): TGTGCCAGCAGTTTGACAGGGGGGAACTATGGCTACACCTTC. This gives the protein CASSLTGGNYGYTF.

This clonotype was seen many times. The chain is built from TRBV5-1 and TRBJ2-5, with no clear D. The CDR3 has 12 residues. Trimming stripped 1 base from V and 4 bases from J, with 5 bases between. Germline CDR1 SGHRS, CDR2 YFSETQ. The CDR3 loop reads CASSLKLETQYF. CDR3 nucleotides: TGCGCCAGCAGCTTGAAGTTAGAGACCCAGTACTTC.

This clonotype was recorded at least ten times. The V gene is TRBV2, the J gene TRBJ2-7, with D tentatively TRBD2 (5 bases). The CDR3 is 14 amino acids. Trimming pared 7 bases from V and 4 bases from J, leaving 17 bases between. The germline gives CDR1 SNHLY, CDR2 FYNNEI. The CDR3 nucleotides are TGTGCCAGCACCCTGGATGCGGGCTTGTACGAGCAGTACTTC. Protein product: CASTLDAGLYEQYF.

This clonotype was counted ten times or more. The J gene is TRBJ1-5, the V gene TRBV27, with D hard to call. Germline values: CDR1 MNHEY, CDR2 SMNVEV (reference sequence). The CDR3 covers 15 residues. V dropped 7 bases and J dropped 0 bases, with 13 bases sitting between them. The CDR3 spells CASTPDGYSNQPQHF. Written as DNA, the CDR3 is TGTGCCAGCACCCCGGACGGATATAGCAATCAGCCCCAGCATTTT.

This clonotype has at least ten counts. The chain recombines TRBV9 with TRBJ2-5; D might be TRBD1 (7 bases). Germline CDR1 and CDR2: SGDLS and YYNGEE. CDR3 length equals 15 residues. Between the trimmed V and J ends, which lost 3 bases and 2 bases, there was a span of 14 bases. The CDR3 spells CASSGSRGAQETQYF. CDR3 in DNA: TGTGCCAGCAGCGGGTCCAGGGGGGCTCAAGAGACCCAGTACTTC. Based on the CDR3 plus reference TRBV9 and TRBJ2-5, the full variable domain is DSGVTQTPKHLITATGQRVTLRCSPRSGDLSVYWYQQSLDQGLQFLIQYYNGEERAKGNILERFSAQQFPDLHSELNLSSLELGDSALYFCASSGSRGAQETQYFGPGTRLLVL.

This clonotype was observed many times. CDR3 in DNA: TGTGCCAGCAGTTATGAGGGGGCGCCCCGGGAGACCCAGTACTTC. This encodes CASSYEGAPRETQYF. The chain carries TRBV6-2 or TRBV6-3 and TRBJ2-5; 7 bases fit TRBD1. The CDR3 is 15 amino acids. Germline V gene sequence: CDR1 MNHEY, CDR2 SVGEGT. V gave up 3 bases and J gave up 5 bases; unmatched junction bases: 9.

This clonotype was picked up many times. V gene TRBV7-2 combines with J gene TRBJ2-2, with 7 bases lining up with TRBD2. This CDR3 spans 18 amino acids. Per the germline V gene, CDR1 is SGHTA and CDR2 is FQGNSA. V shed 5 bases, J shed 3 bases, and the junction held 15 bases outside the gene matches. In DNA, the CDR3 is TGTGCCAGCAGCAAAGTGGGCTTGAGCGGGACCTACACCGGGGAGCTGTTTTTT. Translated: CASSKVGLSGTYTGELFF. Together with reference TRBV7-2 and TRBJ2-2, the CDR3 gives the full variable domain: GAGVSQSPSNKVTEKGKDVELRCDPISGHTALYWYRQSLGQGLEFLIYFQGNSAPDKSGLPSDRFSAERTGGSVSTLTIQRTQQEDSAVYLCASSKVGLSGTYTGELFFGEGSRLTVL.

The gene calls are TRBV30 and TRBJ1-5; D is possibly TRBD1 (5 bases). V lost 3 bases to trimming and J lost 0 bases, with 12 bases between them. Germline V gene lookup returns CDR1 GTSNPN and CDR2 SVGIG (reference sequence). The CDR3 spans 15 residues. CDR3 sequence (DNA): TGTGCCTGGAGCGGTGGGGCCCATAGCAATCAGCCCCAGCATTTT. Protein product: CAWSGGAHSNQPQHF.

The genes are TRBV6-5 and TRBJ2-5; TRBD1 matches 8 bases. The CDR3 spans 14 residues. From germline, CDR1 is MNHEY and CDR2 SVGAGI. The V gene end was trimmed by 5 bases and the J gene end by 2 bases; junction bases not matched to a gene: 4. CDR3: CASSHRGIQETQYF. The CDR3 bases are TGTGCCAGCAGTCACAGGGGGATACAAGAGACCCAGTACTTC.

The sample holds many counts of this clonotype. This may stem from a read error, because a much larger clone lies one nucleotide away. As the CDR3 is not closed by the conserved phenylalanine or tryptophan, this likely results from a read error. This sequence joins TRBV7-2 and TRBJ2-5; TRBD1 or TRBD2 may be the D gene (6 bases each). This CDR3 contains 16 residues. V lost 3 bases and J lost 2, with 16 bases in between. The germline V gene has CDR1 SGHTA and CDR2 FQGNSA. The CDR3 protein is CASSFDKGGRQETQYV. As DNA, the CDR3 is TGTGCCAGCAGCTTTGATAAGGGGGGAAGGCAAGAGACCCAGTACGTC.

At least ten counts were recorded for this clonotype. This chain links TRBV12-5 with TRBJ1-2; no reliable D call. Germline CDR1 and CDR2: LGHNT and FRNRAP. Trimming pared 0 bases from V and 5 bases from J, leaving 13 bases between. The CDR3 sequence is 15 residues long. The CDR3 spells CASGLVLGRVYGYTF. CDR3 in DNA: TGTGCTAGTGGTTTGGTACTGGGCAGAGTTTATGGCTACACCTTC. The full variable domain, its missing parts supplied by reference TRBV12-5 and TRBJ1-2, is DARVTQTPRHKVTEMGQEVTMRCQPILGHNTVFWYRQTMMQGLELLAYFRNRAPLDDSGMPKDRFSAEMPDATLATLKIQPSEPRDSAVYFCASGLVLGRVYGYTFGSGTRLTVV.

Many counts were recorded for this clonotype. The chain joins TRBV6-2 or TRBV6-3 to TRBJ2-5; TRBD2 matches at 11 bases. Unmatched junction bases numbered 8, after V lost 0 bases and J lost 5 bases. This CDR3 region has 17 residues. Germline lookup yields CDR1 MNHEY and CDR2 SVGEGT. The CDR3 reads CASSYSQGLAGWETQYF. CDR3 DNA: TGTGCCAGCAGTTACTCCCAAGGACTAGCGGGCTGGGAGACCCAGTACTTC.

This clonotype was picked up many times. The V call is TRBV6-1, the J call TRBJ2-7; TRBD2 aligns across 9 bases. The CDR3 has 15 amino acids. Germline assignment: CDR1 MNHNS and CDR2 SASEGT. The junction had 4 bases not matched to a gene; V was cut back by 1 base and J by 3 bases. In DNA form, the CDR3 reads TGTGCCAGCAGTGAAGAGCCTAGCGGGATCTACGAGCAGTACTTC. This gives the protein CASSEEPSGIYEQYF.

V and J are TRBV12-3 or TRBV12-4 and TRBJ2-2; 8 bases agree with TRBD1. V gave up 3 bases and J gave up 0 bases; unmatched junction bases: 12. There are 19 residues in the CDR3. CDR3 coding DNA: TGTGCCAGCAGTTTCCTCCTGGACAGGGATGCCGCGAACACCGGGGAGCTGTTTTTT. Translation gives CASSFLLDRDAANTGELFF.

In its sample, this clonotype was seen a few times. The V and J genes are TRBV28 and TRBJ2-2; D is perhaps TRBD1 or TRBD2 (5 bases each). Germline CDR1 and CDR2: MDHEN and SYDVKM. The V end was cut by 9 bases, the J end by 4 bases, with 15 bases between. CDR3 length equals 14 residues. The CDR3: CASWLGESTGELFF. The CDR3 nucleotides read TGTGCCAGTTGGTTGGGGGAAAGCACCGGGGAGCTGTTTTTT.

The chain is built from TRBV12-3 or TRBV12-4 and TRBJ1-1; perhaps TRBD1 as D (5 bases). The CDR3 extends over 14 amino acids. V lost 4 bases, J lost 3 bases, and 12 bases lay in between. DNA of the CDR3: TGTGCCAGCAGTTGGCAGGGATCGGACACTGAAGCTTTCTTT. As protein: CASSWQGSDTEAFF.

V usage is TRBV6-1 and J usage is TRBJ1-3, with D possibly TRBD1 on 6 matching bases. This CDR3 contains 16 residues. Germline CDR1 and CDR2: MNHNS and SASEGT. Trimming took off 2 bases at V and 0 bases at J, with 11 bases between the two ends. The CDR3 region is CASSERQAFSGNTIYF. The CDR3 DNA sequence: TGTGCCAGCAGTGAACGACAGGCGTTCTCTGGAAACACCATATATTTT.

This clonotype was detected many times. This chain uses TRBV2 with TRBJ1-5; D is possibly TRBD1 (6 bases). CDR3 length: 16 amino acids. Germline V gene data show CDR1 as SNHLY and CDR2 as FYNNEI. With 7 bases removed from V and 4 bases from J, the gap between germline ends came to 20 bases. The CDR3 nucleotides read TGTGCCAGCACGCCCAGGGGCCTCCGAGGAAATCAGCCCCAGCATTTT. Its protein is CASTPRGLRGNQPQHF.